Following are 4 T cell receptor beta chains from one sample sequenced in a study of T cells in Graves' hyperthyroidism and ophthalmopathy. Using RNA transcripts as the source, TCR beta CDR3 regions were amplified. When the TCR CDR3 underwent first-round RT-PCR, the HTBI primer set was used. TCRdb fed the multiplex PCR reads into MiXCR, producing one record per CDR3 protein. In the table there are some 700,000 distinct CDR3 sequences, roughly a sixth of which are singletons. The sample taken for sequencing was blood. These receptors were obtained from a man aged 45-65 years with Graves' hyperthyroidism.

This clonotype was seen ten or more times. This rearrangement joins TRBV20-1 to TRBJ1-2; no firm D call. CDR1 DFQATT and CDR2 SNEGSKA come from the germline V gene (reference sequence). Trimming removed 0 bases at V and 8 bases at J, with 7 bases between. The CDR3 sequence is 11 residues long. Written as DNA, the CDR3 is TGCAGTGCTAGAGATATTAGGGGCTACACCTTC. Residues: CSARDIRGYTF.

In this sample, this clonotype turned up a few times. This rearrangement joins TRBV2 to TRBJ1-5; D is undetermined. Germline V gene sequence: CDR1 SNHLY, CDR2 FYNNEI. The V end lost 2 bases, the J end lost 5 bases, and 10 bases lay between the germline ends. The CDR3 loop spans 14 amino acids. Written as DNA, the CDR3 is TGTGCCAGCAGTGAATTTGCAGAGGATCAGCCCCAGCATTTT. Translation gives CASSEFAEDQPQHF.

This clonotype was seen ten or more times. The gene calls are TRBV28 and TRBJ1-2; TRBD1 might be the D (6 bases). Germline V CDR1 and CDR2: MDHEN, SYDVKM. Trimming shortened V by 4 bases and J by 5 bases, and 14 bases separated the two germline ends. The CDR3 is 14 amino acids. The CDR3 nucleotides are TGTGCCAGCAGTTCTGGGACATTTAGTTATGGCTACACCTTC. This encodes CASSSGTFSYGYTF.

On this clonotype: A much larger clone is a single base away; this may be a read error. The rearrangement joins TRBV2 to TRBJ2-1; 7 nucleotides match TRBD1. The CDR3 runs to 13 residues. Per the germline V gene, CDR1 is SNHLY and CDR2 is FYNNEI. J gave up 12 bases and V 8 bases, and 13 bases lay outside the gene matches. The CDR3 loop is CASCTWDSLGQFF. The CDR3 DNA reads TGTGCCAGCTGTACCTGGGACAGCTTGGGGCAGTTCTTC.